The entry below describes one T cell receptor (beta chain). Its antigen is undetermined. This entry is derived from a study of response to subunit inactivated influenza vaccine. V lost 0 bases and J lost 4, with 12 bases in between. Germline V lookup: CDR1 SQVTM, CDR2 ANQGSEA. The CDR3 totals 14 residues. General observations from the study: New T cells are recruited in small numbers by each seasonal influenza vaccination, according to the authors' suggestion.

One entry per CDR3 protein, called by TCRdb with MiXCR from the RT-PCR reads. This table holds roughly 790,000 distinct CDR3 sequences, 20% to 25% found once. Material: PBMCs from blood, obtained 5 days after vaccination. The genes are TRBV29-1 and TRBJ1-2, with D unclear. This receptor was taken from a man over 45 who received an inactivated influenza vaccine. The CDR3 reads CSVEDASRLYGYTF. The CDR3 nucleotides read TGCAGCGTTGAAGATGCCTCCCGTCTCTATGGCTACACCTTC.